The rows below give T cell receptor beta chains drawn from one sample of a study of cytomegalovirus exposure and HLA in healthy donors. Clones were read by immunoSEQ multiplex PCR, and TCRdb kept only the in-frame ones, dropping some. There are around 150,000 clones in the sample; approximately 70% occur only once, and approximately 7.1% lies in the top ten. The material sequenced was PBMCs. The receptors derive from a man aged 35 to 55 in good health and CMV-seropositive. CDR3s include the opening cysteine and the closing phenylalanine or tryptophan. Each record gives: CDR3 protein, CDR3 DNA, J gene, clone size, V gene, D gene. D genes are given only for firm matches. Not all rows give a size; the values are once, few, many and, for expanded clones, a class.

CASSREGVYEQYF TGTGCCAGCAGCCGGGAAGGAGTCTACGAGCAGTACTTT TRBJ2-7 NA TRBV6-1 NA
CASSPRLAHEQYF TGTGCCAGCAGCCCCCGACTAGCCCACGAGCAGTACTTC TRBJ2-7 NA TRBV7-2 TRBD2
CASIKTPSAFPLHF TGTGCCAGCATCAAAACCCCGAGCGCGTTCCCCCTCCACTTT TRBJ1-6 NA TRBV6-6 NA
CASSQEEGGDYEQYF TGCGCCAGCAGCCAAGAAGAGGGGGGGGACTACGAGCAGTACTTC TRBJ2-7 NA TRBV4-1 NA
CASSSLPGQPQETQYF TGCGCCAGCAGCTCTTTACCTGGACAGCCTCAAGAGACCCAGTACTTC TRBJ2-5 NA TRBV5-1 NA
CASSPRPGPSGNTIYF TGTGCCAGCAGCCCAAGACCAGGGCCCTCTGGAAACACCATATATTTT TRBJ1-3 NA TRBV7-6 NA
CASSPRQGGNEKLFF TGCGCCAGCAGCCCGAGACAGGGTGGTAATGAAAAACTGTTTTTT TRBJ1-4 NA TRBV5-1 TRBD1
CASSSTGHLYTEAFF TGTGCCAGCAGCTCCACGGGACACTTGTACACTGAAGCTTTCTTT TRBJ1-1 few TRBV5-6 NA
CAVSDRDRGPEAFF TGTGCCGTGAGTGACCGGGACAGGGGCCCTGAAGCTTTCTTT TRBJ1-1 NA TRBV6-1 TRBD1
CASSRKPRGGGNEQYF TGTGCCAGCAGCCGAAAGCCCAGAGGGGGAGGGAACGAGCAGTACTTC TRBJ2-7 NA TRBV7-2 NA
CASSPSRGRMNTEAFF TGTGCCAGCTCACCATCCAGGGGGCGCATGAACACTGAAGCTTTCTTT TRBJ1-1 NA TRBV18 TRBD1
CASSQVGGSSYNSPLHF TGCGCCAGCAGCCAGGTGGGGGGGAGCTCCTATAATTCACCCCTCCACTTT TRBJ1-6 NA TRBV4-3 NA
CASSRRGTGGDIQETQYF TGTGCCAGCAGCCGAAGAGGGACAGGGGGGGATATCCAAGAGACCCAGTACTTC TRBJ2-5 NA TRBV9 TRBD1
CASDRIDEQYF TGTGCCAGCGACAGGATAGACGAGCAGTACTTC TRBJ2-7 NA TRBV6-1 NA
CASSQDRGRGSGNTIYF TGTGCCAGCAGCCAAGATAGAGGCAGGGGGTCTGGAAACACCATATATTTT TRBJ1-3 NA TRBV4-2 TRBD1
CASTPTGDTEAFF TGTGCCAGCACCCCGACAGGGGACACTGAAGCTTTCTTT TRBJ1-1 NA TRBV27 TRBD1
CASSLGPEVMAFF TGCGCCAGCAGCTTGGGACCAGAGGTTATGGCTTTCTTT TRBJ1-1 NA TRBV5-1 NA
CASSILGIGAQHF TGTGCCAGTAGTATCCTCGGGATCGGAGCCCAGCATTTT TRBJ1-5 NA TRBV19 NA
CASSLGSGGTETQYF TGTGCTAGCAGCTTAGGAAGCGGGGGGACGGAGACCCAGTACTTC TRBJ2-5 NA TRBV7-7 TRBD2
CASSKDSNYGYTF TGTGCCAGCAGCAAGGACAGTAACTATGGCTACACCTTC TRBJ1-2 NA TRBV7-2 NA
CASSGTMSYNEQFF TGTGCCAGCTCCGGGACTATGTCCTACAATGAGCAGTTCTTC TRBJ2-1 few TRBV2 TRBD2
CASSAPSWETQYF TGTGCCAGCAGTGCTCCTAGCTGGGAGACCCAGTACTTC TRBJ2-5 NA TRBV6-1 NA
CASSPLTGDGTEAFF TGTGCCAGCTCACCCTTGACAGGTGATGGCACTGAAGCTTTCTTT TRBJ1-1 NA TRBV18 NA
CASSLPFYRQGPPAAKNIQYF TGTGCCAGCAGCTTACCTTTTTACCGCCAGGGTCCCCCCGCGGCCAAAAACATTCAGTACTTC TRBJ2-4 once TRBV7-8 NA
CASSQDDGGADTQYF TGCGCCAGCAGCCAAGATGACGGGGGGGCAGATACGCAGTATTTT TRBJ2-3 NA TRBV4-1 TRBD2
CASSTWTGQHQPQHF TGCGCCAGCAGCACCTGGACAGGGCAGCATCAGCCCCAGCATTTT TRBJ1-5 once TRBV5-1 TRBD1
CASRNGQGTEAFF TGTGCCAGCAGGAATGGACAGGGTACTGAAGCTTTCTTT TRBJ1-1 few TRBV2 TRBD1
CASSLGRLGSFYGYTF TGTGCCAGCAGCTTAGGTCGGTTGGGCAGCTTCTATGGCTACACCTTC TRBJ1-2 NA TRBV7-2 NA
CATSREGTGREKLFF TGTGCCACCAGCAGAGAAGGGACAGGGCGGGAAAAACTGTTTTTT TRBJ1-4 NA TRBV15 TRBD1
CASSPRWGRETQYF TGTGCCAGCAGCCCCCGCTGGGGCAGGGAAACCCAGTACTTC TRBJ2-5 NA TRBV7-6 NA
CASSFGLQSSSTDTQYF TGTGCCAGCAGCTTCGGACTACAGTCGAGTAGCACAGATACGCAGTATTTT TRBJ2-3 NA TRBV7-9 NA
CASSHSTNQPQHF TGCGCCAGCAGTCATAGCACCAATCAGCCCCAGCATTTT TRBJ1-5 NA TRBV10-2 NA
CASSDLDWDTQYF TGTGCCAGCAGCGACCTAGACTGGGATACGCAGTATTTT TRBJ2-3 NA TRBV9 NA
CASSIDSGVEQPQHF TGTGCCAGTAGTATTGACAGTGGAGTCGAGCAGCCCCAGCATTTT TRBJ1-5 few TRBV19 NA
CASTSGLAGGNEQFF TGTGCCAGCACCTCTGGGCTAGCGGGAGGTAATGAGCAGTTCTTC TRBJ2-1 once TRBV25-1 TRBD2
CASSSGTGPQGEQYF TGTGCCAGCAGCAGCGGGACAGGGCCTCAGGGAGAGCAGTACTTC TRBJ2-7 NA TRBV5-4 TRBD1
CASSQGGHGELFF TGCGCCAGCAGCCAAGGGGGGCACGGGGAGCTGTTTTTT TRBJ2-2 NA TRBV4-3 NA
CASSLGGGQETQYF TGTGCCAGCAGCTTGGGCGGGGGTCAAGAGACCCAGTACTTC TRBJ2-5 NA TRBV7-8 TRBD2
CASIPPGNYEQYF TGTGCCAGCATTCCCCCCGGGAACTACGAGCAGTACTTC TRBJ2-7 NA TRBV6-5 NA
CASSVGPSSYNEQFF TGTGCCAGCAGCGTAGGTCCGAGCTCCTACAATGAGCAGTTCTTC TRBJ2-1 NA TRBV9 NA
CAWSSGTGPQPQHF TGTGCCTGGAGCTCCGGGACAGGGCCTCAGCCCCAGCATTTT TRBJ1-5 NA TRBV30 TRBD1
CASTRDSGANVLTF TGTGCCAGCACCCGAGATTCTGGGGCCAACGTCCTGACTTTC TRBJ2-6 NA TRBV7-2 NA
CASSPGGRGFGNQPQHF TGTGCCAGTAGTCCCGGGGGGAGAGGGTTTGGCAATCAGCCCCAGCATTTT TRBJ1-5 NA TRBV19 NA
CAISESSASALHNEQFF TGTGCCATCAGTGAGTCATCGGCTAGCGCACTACACAATGAGCAGTTCTTC TRBJ2-1 once TRBV10-3 NA
CASSAGSFYEQYF TGTGCCAGCAGCGCGGGGTCCTTCTACGAGCAGTACTTC TRBJ2-7 NA TRBV5-6 NA
CASSSRGTGSETQYF TGTGCTAGCAGCTCACGGGGGACAGGGTCAGAGACCCAGTACTTC TRBJ2-5 NA TRBV7-7 TRBD1
CASSLRGYTEAFF TGTGCCAGCAGTTTGCGGGGCTACACTGAAGCTTTCTTT TRBJ1-1 NA TRBV27 NA
CASSPSRTENTEAFF TGTGCCAGCTCACCGTCCCGGACAGAGAACACTGAAGCTTTCTTT TRBJ1-1 NA TRBV18 NA
CASSTTFGKEQYF TGTGCCAGCAGCACGACCTTCGGGAAAGAGCAGTACTTC TRBJ2-7 few TRBV21-1 NA
CASSGGGRETQYF TGTGCCAGCAGCGGGGGAGGGCGAGAGACCCAGTACTTC TRBJ2-5 NA TRBV7-8 TRBD2
CASSHRQDLGGSPLHF TGTGCCAGCAGCCACCGACAGGATCTAGGAGGTTCACCCCTCCACTTT TRBJ1-6 few TRBV7-8 NA
CASSFYLNEQFF TGTGCCAGCAGCTTCTACCTCAATGAGCAGTTCTTC TRBJ2-1 few TRBV5-6 NA
CASSPGQVIYNEQFF TGTGCCAGCAGCCCCGGACAGGTTATCTACAATGAGCAGTTCTTC TRBJ2-1 few TRBV6-5 TRBD1
CASSPGQGMGNQPQHF TGTGCCAGCAGTCCCGGACAGGGAATGGGCAATCAGCCCCAGCATTTT TRBJ1-5 NA TRBV27 TRBD1
CASSLETGVNTEAFF TGTGCCAGCAGCTTAGAGACAGGGGTAAACACTGAAGCTTTCTTT TRBJ1-1 NA TRBV7-9 TRBD1
CASSFSPLTGGRHEQYF TGTGCCAGCAGCTTCTCCCCACTGACAGGGGGCCGGCACGAGCAGTACTTC TRBJ2-7 NA TRBV14 TRBD1